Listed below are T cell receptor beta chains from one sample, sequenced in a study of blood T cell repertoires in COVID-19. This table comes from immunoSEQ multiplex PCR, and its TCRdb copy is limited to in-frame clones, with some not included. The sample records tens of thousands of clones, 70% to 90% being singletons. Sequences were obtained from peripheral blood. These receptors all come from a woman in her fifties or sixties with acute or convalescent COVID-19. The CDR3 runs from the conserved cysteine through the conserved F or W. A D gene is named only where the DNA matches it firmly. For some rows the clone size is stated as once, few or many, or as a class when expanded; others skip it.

CDR3: CASSLGGDANYGYTF
DNA: TGCGCCAGCAGCTTGGGAGGAGATGCAAACTATGGCTACACCTTC
J: TRBJ1-2
V: TRBV5-1
D: -
size: -

CDR3: CAISDLRQGSDMEPQHF
DNA: TGTGCCATCAGTGACCTCAGACAGGGGTCCGACATGGAGCCCCAGCATTTT
J: TRBJ1-5
V: TRBV10-3
D: TRBD1
size: -

CDR3: CAWTRQGNPNSPLHF
DNA: TGTGCCTGGACCAGACAGGGCAATCCCAATTCACCCCTCCACTTT
J: TRBJ1-6
V: TRBV30
D: TRBD1
size: -

CDR3: CASSVGSSGNTIYF
DNA: TGTGCCAGCAGCGTAGGTTCATCTGGAAACACCATATATTTT
J: TRBJ1-3
V: TRBV9
D: -
size: few

CDR3: CASGAPSYEQYF
DNA: TGTGCCAGCGGGGCGCCCAGCTACGAGCAGTACTTC
J: TRBJ2-7
V: TRBV6-5
D: -
size: -

CDR3: CASSPGLNSPLHF
DNA: TGTGCCAGCAGCCCGGGTCTGAATTCACCCCTCCACTTT
J: TRBJ1-6
V: TRBV28
D: -
size: -

CDR3: CASSQDGRAGNTIYF
DNA: TGTGCCAGCAGCCAAGATGGGAGGGCTGGAAACACCATATATTTT
J: TRBJ1-3
V: TRBV14
D: -
size: -

CDR3: CASSEPGVLSYEQYF
DNA: TGTGCCAGCAGTGAACCGGGGGTCCTCTCCTACGAGCAGTACTTC
J: TRBJ2-7
V: TRBV6-1
D: -
size: -

CDR3: CASSPRQILNTEAFF
DNA: TGTGCCAGCAGCCCCCGACAGATACTGAACACTGAAGCTTTCTTT
J: TRBJ1-1
V: TRBV9
D: -
size: -

CDR3: CATRVTLTEAFF
DNA: TGTGCCACCAGGGTAACTCTCACTGAAGCTTTCTTT
J: TRBJ1-1
V: TRBV28
D: -
size: once

CDR3: CASSQDQGVGSYTF
DNA: TGCGCCAGCAGCCAAGATCAAGGGGTAGGAAGCTACACCTTC
J: TRBJ1-2
V: TRBV4-1
D: -
size: -

CDR3: CASSFVPGDNSPLHF
DNA: TGTGCCAGCAGCTTTGTTCCAGGGGACAATTCACCCCTCCACTTT
J: TRBJ1-6
V: TRBV5-4
D: -
size: -

CDR3: CASSFGAENTEAFF
DNA: TGTGCCAGCAGTTTTGGTGCAGAGAACACTGAAGCTTTCTTT
J: TRBJ1-1
V: TRBV27
D: -
size: -

CDR3: CASSHGDRVRSEQYF
DNA: TGTGCCAGCAGCCATGGAGACAGGGTACGATCCGAGCAGTACTTC
J: TRBJ2-7
V: TRBV3-1/TRBV3-2
D: TRBD1
size: -

CDR3: CASSPEYLREAQYF
DNA: TGTGCCAGCAGCCCCGAGTACCTAAGAGAGGCCCAGTACTTC
J: TRBJ2-5
V: TRBV9
D: -
size: -

CDR3: CSVTTGVDQPQHF
DNA: TGCAGCGTGACGACAGGGGTGGATCAGCCCCAGCATTTT
J: TRBJ1-5
V: TRBV29-1
D: TRBD1
size: once

CDR3: CASTWERGADTQYF
DNA: TGTGCCAGCACCTGGGAGCGGGGCGCAGATACGCAGTATTTT
J: TRBJ2-3
V: TRBV7-8
D: TRBD2
size: -

CDR3: CASSPRLNGPANYGYTF
DNA: TGTGCCAGCTCCCCCAGACTTAACGGCCCAGCTAACTATGGCTACACCTTC
J: TRBJ1-2
V: TRBV18
D: -
size: -

CDR3: CASSPTGFWGTEAFF
DNA: TGTGCCAGCAGCCCGACAGGGTTTTGGGGGACTGAAGCTTTCTTT
J: TRBJ1-1
V: TRBV7-2
D: TRBD1
size: -

CDR3: CASSYTAGGTIYF
DNA: TGTGCCAGCAGTTACACGGCCGGGGGCACCATATATTTT
J: TRBJ1-3
V: TRBV6-6
D: -
size: -

CDR3: CASSFTGSNSYEQYF
DNA: TGCGCCAGCAGCTTTACCGGGAGTAACTCCTACGAGCAGTACTTC
J: TRBJ2-7
V: TRBV5-1
D: -
size: -

CDR3: CASTAGTGWSYNEQFF
DNA: TGTGCCAGTACCGCCGGGACAGGGTGGTCCTACAATGAGCAGTTCTTC
J: TRBJ2-1
V: TRBV19
D: TRBD1
size: -